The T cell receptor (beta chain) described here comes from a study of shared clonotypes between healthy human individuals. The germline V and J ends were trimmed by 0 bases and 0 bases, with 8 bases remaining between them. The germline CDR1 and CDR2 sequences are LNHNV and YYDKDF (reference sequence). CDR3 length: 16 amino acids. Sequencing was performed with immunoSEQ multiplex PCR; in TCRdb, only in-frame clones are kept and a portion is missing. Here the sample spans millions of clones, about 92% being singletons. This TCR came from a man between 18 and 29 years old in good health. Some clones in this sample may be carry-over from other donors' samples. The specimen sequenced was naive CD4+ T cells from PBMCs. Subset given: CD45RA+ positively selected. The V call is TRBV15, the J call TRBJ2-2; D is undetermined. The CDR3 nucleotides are TGTGCCACCAGCAGAGATTTTTTGACGAACACCGGGGAGCTGTTTTTT. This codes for CATSRDFLTNTGELFF.